This entry lists 31 T cell receptor beta chains sequenced from one sample in a study of CD8+CD57+ T cells in acquired aplastic anemia. The TCR beta profiling, which covered VDJ combination and CDR3 sequence, was carried out using genomic DNA as the template. Each CDR3 protein gets one entry after TCRdb re-called the reads with MiXCR. The sample carries roughly 300,000 distinct CDR3 sequences, roughly three fifths recorded once. The sample was sorted CD4+, CD8+, or CD8+CD57+ T cells (not recorded which) from PBMCs. All receptors derive from a human donor with severe aplastic anemia or a healthy control (not recorded which).

There are a few counts of this clonotype. This rearrangement joins TRBV14 to TRBJ1-2; D possibly corresponds to TRBD1 (5 bases). The CDR3 consists of 14 residues. V was shortened by 5 bases and J by 8 bases, with 18 bases between the two germline ends. CDR1 is SGHDN and CDR2 is FVKESK in the germline V gene. The CDR3 loop is CASSFQPATGGYTF. The CDR3 region has the DNA TGTGCCAGCAGCTTCCAACCAGCCACAGGAGGCTACACCTTC.

This sequence joins TRBV10-2 and TRBJ2-7; 7 bases map to TRBD2. The germline V gene has CDR1 WSHSY and CDR2 SAAADI. V lost 3 bases, J lost 2 bases, and 4 bases stayed unmatched. The CDR3 has 14 amino acids. CDR3 in amino acids: CASSDFLAAYEQYF. CDR3 nucleotides: TGCGCCAGCAGTGATTTTCTAGCGGCCTACGAGCAGTACTTC.

Of note for this clonotype: Given a much more abundant clone one base away, this may be a read error. This sequence joins TRBV7-2 and TRBJ2-4; no clear D gene. Trimming pared 3 bases from V and 1 base from J, leaving 13 bases between. This CDR3 is built from 16 residues. Per the germline V gene, CDR1 is SGHTA and CDR2 is FQGNSA. CDR3 sequence: CASSLAQLSAKNIQYF. The CDR3 region has the DNA TGTGCCAGCAGCTTGGCCCAATTATCGGCCAAAAACATTCAGTACTTC.

The CDR3 reads CSPGAGGYTF. In DNA, the CDR3 is TGCAGCCCAGGGGCAGGAGGCTACACCTTC. This chain links TRBV20-1 with TRBJ1-2, with D perhaps TRBD1 (6 bases). CDR3 length: 10 residues. Germline V gene lookup returns CDR1 DFQATT and CDR2 SNEGSKA (reference sequence).

Only a few counts were recorded for this clonotype. A much larger clone differs by one base, so this may be a read error. As the CDR3 is not closed by the conserved phenylalanine or tryptophan, this likely results from a read error. The genes are TRBV10-2 and TRBJ2-7; D call uncertain. CDR3 size: 12 residues. V lost 1 base and J 2 bases, leaving 3 bases between the germline ends. Germline lookup yields CDR1 WSHSY and CDR2 SAAADI. The CDR3 nucleotides read TGCGCCAGCAGTGAGTACCCCTACGAGCAGTACTCC. This gives the protein CASSEYPYEQYS.

Notes on this clonotype: A much larger clone differs by one base, so this may be a read error. The CDR3 region has the DNA TGTGCCAGCAGTCAACTAGGGGGCAGTAACCATGGCTACACCTTC. This translates into CASSQLGGSNHGYTF. J is TRBJ1-2 and V is TRBV6-2 or TRBV6-3; 7 bases fit TRBD1. The CDR3 runs 15 residues. CDR1 is MNHEY, CDR2 SVGEGT, per germline.

J is TRBJ1-2 and V is TRBV29-1, with D perhaps TRBD1 (5 bases). Trimming removed 7 bases at V and 3 bases at J, with 15 bases between. This CDR3 has 13 amino acids. Germline V gives CDR1 SQVTM, CDR2 ANQGSEA. CDR3 DNA: TGCAGCGCGGTGGGGGACCTCTACTATGGCTACACCTTC. Its translation: CSAVGDLYYGYTF.

This clonotype has a count of ten or more. This chain joins TRBV7-2 and TRBJ1-2; D unclear. Germline V gene data show CDR1 as SGHTA and CDR2 as FQGNSA. The CDR3 spans 15 residues. Between the trimmed V and J ends, which lost 0 bases and 2 bases, there was a span of 10 bases. CDR3 sequence: CASSLAPGVNYGYTF. CDR3 nucleotides: TGTGCCAGCAGCTTAGCTCCGGGTGTGAACTATGGCTACACCTTC.

The chain couples TRBV9 to TRBJ2-7; 8 bases line up with TRBD2. This CDR3 is 16 amino acids long. V dropped 0 bases and J dropped 5; count of bases not matched to a gene: 10. Germline V gene data show CDR1 as SGDLS and CDR2 as YYNGEE. The CDR3 region is CASSVAQSGRSNEQYF. The CDR3 DNA is TGTGCCAGCAGCGTAGCTCAAAGCGGGAGAAGCAACGAGCAGTACTTC.

This clonotype occurred many times. The chain uses TRBV6-2 or TRBV6-3 and TRBJ2-7, with 11 bases that match TRBD1. Germline CDR1 and CDR2: MNHEY and SVGEGT. With 3 bases clipped from V and 0 bases from J, the junction kept 19 bases outside the gene matches. The length of the CDR3 is 21 residues. CDR3 nucleotides: TGTGCCAGCAGTTATCCGGCCGGGGACAGGGGGAACCATCGAAACTCCTACGAGCAGTACTTC. It translates to CASSYPAGDRGNHRNSYEQYF.

This rearrangement joins TRBV9 to TRBJ1-1, with 7 nucleotides matching TRBD1. The germline gives CDR1 SGDLS, CDR2 YYNGEE. The trim removed 3 bases at V and 6 bases at J, leaving 11 bases unmatched. The CDR3 is 15 amino acids. The CDR3 spells CASSEGQAEGPEAFF. The CDR3 DNA reads as TGTGCCAGCAGCGAAGGACAGGCCGAGGGTCCTGAAGCTTTCTTT.

The table lists this clonotype with a few counts. The chain employs TRBV7-2 and TRBJ1-1; 11 bases are shared with TRBD1. The CDR3 contains 16 residues. CDR1 SGHTA and CDR2 FQGNSA come from the germline V gene. V dropped 4 bases and J dropped 3; count of bases not matched to a gene: 7. CDR3 sequence reads: CASSSVPGQGDTEAFF. The CDR3 nucleotides are TGTGCCAGCAGCTCGGTACCGGGACAGGGGGACACTGAAGCTTTCTTT.

In this sample, this clonotype turned up many times. V usage is TRBV5-1 and J usage is TRBJ2-7; maybe TRBD2 (5 bases). This CDR3 has 15 residues. CDR1 and CDR2 (germline): SGHRS, YFSETQ. V lost 0 bases and J lost 3, with 13 bases in between. CDR3 nucleotides: TGCGCCAGCAGCTTGGTTCGGACTTTCGACTACGAGCAGTACTTC. It yields the protein CASSLVRTFDYEQYF.

The CDR3 loop reads CASSPGTGSEKLFF. CDR3 nucleotides: TGCGCCAGCAGTCCCGGGACAGGGTCAGAAAAACTGTTTTTT. The rearrangement joins TRBV10-1 to TRBJ1-4; 9 positions agree with TRBD1. V was pared by 5 bases and J by 8 bases, with 6 bases of the junction left unmatched. Looked up from germline, CDR1 is WNHNN and CDR2 is SYGVQD (reference sequence). This CDR3 comprises 14 residues.

CDR3 sequence: CASSARPTVYEQYF. In nucleotides, the CDR3 is TGTGCCAGCAGCGCCCGCCCTACCGTCTACGAGCAGTACTTC. The J gene is TRBJ2-7, the V gene TRBV11-3, with D unresolved. Germline V gene data show CDR1 as SGHNT and CDR2 as YENEEA. With 5 bases removed from V and 3 bases from J, the gap between germline ends came to 14 bases. This CDR3 region has 14 residues. Full variable domain (outside the CDR3, taken from reference TRBV11-3 and TRBJ2-7): EAGVVQSPRYKIIEKKQPVAFWCNPISGHNTLYWYLQNLGQGPELLIRYENEEAVDDSQLPKDRFSAERLKGVDSTLKIQPAELGDSAVYLCASSARPTVYEQYFGPGTRLTVT.

The count of this clonotype is one. The genes are TRBV4-1 and TRBJ2-7; 10 bases line up with TRBD1. After removal of 0 bases from V and 2 bases from J, the junction contained 1 base not matched to a gene. The CDR3 sequence is 15 residues long. CDR1 is MGHRA, CDR2 YSYEKL, per germline. DNA for the CDR3: TGCGCCAGCAGCCAAGAGGGACAGGGGCCCTACGAGCAGTACTTC. Translating it yields CASSQEGQGPYEQYF.

As concerns this clonotype: A single base separates this from a much larger clone, so it may be a read error. The CDR3 region has the DNA TGTACCAGCAGTCCTCGGAGGCCCCCTACAAATGAGCAGTTCTTC. It codes for CTSSPRRPPTNEQFF. The chain couples TRBV12-3 or TRBV12-4 to TRBJ2-1, with TRBD2 as a possible D gene (5 bases). CDR3 size: 15 residues.

V usage is TRBV9 and J usage is TRBJ1-2; weak D call: TRBD1 (6 bases). The V end lost 5 bases, the J end lost 8 bases, and 10 bases lay between the germline ends. Looked up from germline, CDR1 is SGDLS and CDR2 is YYNGEE. This CDR3 comprises 11 residues. As DNA, the CDR3 is TGTGCCAGCAGTTCCAGGGGAGGCTACACCTTC. Protein product: CASSSRGGYTF.

This clonotype came up many times. J is TRBJ1-5 and V is TRBV6-6; D is undetermined. The CDR3 has 12 amino acids. CDR1 and CDR2 from the germline V gene are MNHNY and SVGAGI (reference sequence). Trimming cost V 6 bases and J 3 bases, with 6 bases left between them. The CDR3 coding sequence is TGTGCCAGCAGCCAGGACAATCAGCCCCAGCATTTT. It yields the protein CASSQDNQPQHF.

As regards this clonotype: The CDR3 does not close with the conserved phenylalanine or tryptophan, likely indicating a read error. The chain carries TRBV20-1 and TRBJ1-1, with D perhaps TRBD1 (6 bases). This CDR3 spans 16 amino acids. Germline loops: CDR1 DFQATT, CDR2 SNEGSKA (reference sequence). The V end lost 0 bases, the J end lost 1 base, and 15 bases lay between the germline ends. CDR3 coding DNA: TGCAGTGCTAGAGATAAGGGGGGTTCTTGGAACACTGAAGCTTTCCTT. This sequence encodes CSARDKGGSWNTEAFL.

This clonotype was recorded many times. The chain recombines TRBV28 with TRBJ1-2, with no clear D. Germline assignment: CDR1 MDHEN and CDR2 SYDVKM. This CDR3 comprises 13 residues. V was trimmed by 5 bases and J by 1 base, leaving 8 bases between them. DNA for the CDR3: TGTGCCAGCAGTATCACGAGTAACTATGGCTACACCTTC. Protein product: CASSITSNYGYTF.

This sequence joins TRBV5-1 and TRBJ2-3; D is possibly TRBD1 or TRBD2 (5 bases each). V lost 4 bases, J lost 5 bases, and 11 bases lay in between. Germline V CDR1 and CDR2: SGHRS, YFSETQ. CDR3 length equals 13 residues. CDR3: CASSLWGLDTQYF. CDR3 in DNA: TGCGCCAGCAGCCTGTGGGGGTTAGATACGCAGTATTTT.

V gene TRBV2 combines with J gene TRBJ1-6, with TRBD1 matching 12 bases. Germline lookup yields CDR1 SNHLY and CDR2 FYNNEI. V shed 4 bases, J shed 8 bases, and the junction held 3 bases outside the gene matches. CDR3 length equals 15 residues. This chain's CDR3 is CASSVGQGAYSPLHF. The CDR3 nucleotides are TGTGCCAGCAGTGTGGGACAGGGGGCGTATTCACCCCTCCACTTT.

This clonotype came up once. This chain connects TRBV7-9 to TRBJ2-3, with 7 bases identical to TRBD2. The germline V gene encodes CDR1 SEHNR and CDR2 FQNEAQ (reference sequence). This CDR3 spans 15 amino acids. Trimming at V came to 5 bases and at J to 2 bases, leaving 7 bases not matched to a gene. CDR3 sequence: CASSPGAGDTDTQYF. CDR3 nucleotides: TGTGCCAGCAGCCCCGGGGCGGGAGACACAGATACGCAGTATTTT. Variable domain in full (rest from reference TRBV7-9 and TRBJ2-3): DTGVSQNPRHKITKRGQNVTFRCDPISEHNRLYWYRQTLGQGPEFLTYFQNEAQLEKSRLLSDRFSAERPKGSFSTLEIQRTEQGDSAMYLCASSPGAGDTDTQYFGPGTRLTVL.

A few counts support this clonotype. This chain joins TRBV18 and TRBJ1-2; TRBD1 is a possible D gene (5 bases). From germline, CDR1 is KGHSH and CDR2 LQKENI. CDR3 length equals 14 residues. V lost 6 bases, J lost 0 bases, and 11 bases lay in between. DNA for the CDR3: TGTGCCAGCTCGAGGACACCTACTAACTATGGCTACACCTTC. Encoded protein: CASSRTPTNYGYTF.

Many counts were recorded for this clonotype. J is TRBJ1-1 and V is TRBV2; 10 positions match TRBD1. Germline V lookup: CDR1 SNHLY, CDR2 FYNNEI. This CDR3 comprises 18 residues. The V gene end was trimmed by 5 bases and the J gene end by 4 bases; junction bases not matched to a gene: 16. CDR3: CASSRTTGGAVGVTEAFF. The CDR3 DNA is TGTGCCAGCAGTCGAACGACAGGGGGCGCGGTCGGGGTCACTGAAGCTTTCTTT.

The genes are TRBV10-3 and TRBJ2-1; D might be TRBD2 (5 bases). Germline CDR1 and CDR2: ENHRY and SYGVKD. The CDR3 extends over 12 amino acids. Trimming took off 10 bases at V and 6 bases at J, with 13 bases between the two ends. The CDR3 loop reads CATEGNFNEQFF. For the CDR3, the DNA is TGTGCCACCGAGGGAAATTTCAATGAGCAGTTCTTC.

V and J are TRBV25-1 and TRBJ2-7, with 12 nucleotides matching TRBD1. The CDR3 sequence is 15 residues long. Germline CDR1 is MGHDK and CDR2 is SYGVNS. Trimming removed 2 bases from V and 6 bases from J; junction bases left unmatched: 5. Written as DNA, the CDR3 is TGTGCCAGCAGTGAACAGGGACAGGGGGCGCGCGAGCAGTACTTC. Translated: CASSEQGQGAREQYF.

The chain uses TRBV7-9 and TRBJ1-6, with D possibly being TRBD1 (6 bases). The germline gives CDR1 SEHNR, CDR2 FQNEAQ (reference sequence). Trimming took off 1 base at V and 10 bases at J, with 14 bases between the two ends. CDR3 length equals 15 residues. In nucleotides, the CDR3 is TGTGCCAGCAGCTTAGGAGGGCAGGGGCCCTCACCCCTCCACTTT. Its translation: CASSLGGQGPSPLHF. Full variable domain (remainder filled in from reference TRBV7-9 and TRBJ1-6): DTGVSQNPRHKITKRGQNVTFRCDPISEHNRLYWYRQTLGQGPEFLTYFQNEAQLEKSRLLSDRFSAERPKGSFSTLEIQRTEQGDSAMYLCASSLGGQGPSPLHFGNGTRLTVT.

There are many counts of this clonotype. V is TRBV7-8 and J is TRBJ2-7, with TRBD2 identical over 12 bases. The CDR3 totals 15 residues. V was clipped by 4 bases and J by 0 bases; unmatched bases: 1. Germline assignment: CDR1 SGHVS and CDR2 FQNEAQ. The CDR3 DNA reads TGTGCCAGCAGCTGGACTAGCGGGGACTCCTACGAGCAGTACTTC. Protein: CASSWTSGDSYEQYF.

This clonotype was observed once. This chain connects TRBV6-5 to TRBJ2-3; TRBD1 matches at 7 bases. CDR3 size: 14 residues. V lost 6 bases, J lost 6 bases, and 9 bases stayed unmatched. CDR1 and CDR2 (germline): MNHEY, SVGAGI. DNA of the CDR3: TGTGCCAGCAGCCTGACAGGGACGCTGGATACGCAGTATTTT. Its translation: CASSLTGTLDTQYF.